Below are 17 T cell receptor beta chains sequenced from a single sample in a study of blood T cell repertoires in COVID-19. The table came from immunoSEQ multiplex PCR; TCRdb's copy has only in-frame clones and leaves some out. The sample records 400,000 to 550,000 clones, roughly nine tenths being singletons. The sequenced sample was PBMCs or T cells enriched from blood (not recorded which). These receptors came from a young woman with acute COVID-19.

This chain uses TRBV5-5 with TRBJ2-7; 8 positions match TRBD1. Germline V lookup: CDR1 SGHKS, CDR2 YYEKEE (reference sequence). With V trimmed by 4 bases and J by 2 bases, 8 bases remained unmatched. This CDR3 is built from 15 residues. CDR3 nucleotide sequence: TGTGCCAGCAGCCCCGACAGGGGAGCCCCCTACGAGCAGTACTTC. As protein: CASSPDRGAPYEQYF. The whole variable domain, filled in from reference TRBV5-5 and TRBJ2-7, reads DAGVTQSPTHLIKTRGQQVTLRCSPISGHKSVSWYQQVLGQGPQFIFQYYEKEERGRGNFPDRFSARQFPNYSSELNVNALLLGDSALYLCASSPDRGAPYEQYFGPGTRLTVT.

Worth noting for this clone: One end of the junction is discordant with germline, which a read error may explain. This rearrangement joins TRBV7-6 to TRBJ1-3, with D uncertain. The CDR3 sequence is 13 residues long. CDR1 is SGHVS, CDR2 FNYEAQ, per germline. The chain's CDR3 is CATSQASGNTIYF. The CDR3 coding sequence is TGTGCCACCAGCCAGGCCTCTGGAAACACCATATATTTT.

V usage is TRBV25-1 and J usage is TRBJ1-1; 8 bases match TRBD1. After removal of 2 bases from V and 1 base from J, the junction contained 3 bases not matched to a gene. From germline, CDR1 is MGHDK and CDR2 SYGVNS. The length of the CDR3 is 15 residues. In DNA form, the CDR3 reads TGTGCCAGCAGTGAAACAGGGGGTACGAACACTGAAGCTTTCTTT. Translation: CASSETGGTNTEAFF.

This rearrangement joins TRBV7-8 to TRBJ2-7, with TRBD2 matching over 10 bases. J lost 0 bases, V lost 1 base, and 6 bases had no gene match. Germline loops: CDR1 SGHVS, CDR2 FQNEAQ. The CDR3 contains 17 residues. The CDR3 loop is CASSLVPSGGRSYEQYF. CDR3 bases: TGTGCCAGCAGCTTAGTGCCTAGCGGGGGCCGCTCCTACGAGCAGTACTTC.

The CDR3 region is CASSYLTGGEEEQYF. The CDR3, as DNA: TGTGCCAGCAGTTACCTGACGGGGGGGGAAGAGGAGCAGTACTTC. The chain is built from TRBV6-5 and TRBJ2-7, with 8 bases aligning to TRBD2. The CDR3 length is 15 residues. J gave up 7 bases and V 2 bases, and 10 bases lay outside the gene matches. The germline CDR1 and CDR2 sequences are MNHEY and SVGAGI.

The rearrangement joins TRBV5-1 to TRBJ2-1; D unclear. Germline values: CDR1 SGHRS, CDR2 YFSETQ. This CDR3 has 14 residues. The V end was cut by 1 base, the J end by 6 bases, with 11 bases between. This chain's CDR3 is CASSLSGYINEQFF. CDR3 coding DNA: TGCGCCAGCAGCTTGTCGGGTTACATCAATGAGCAGTTCTTC.

The J gene is TRBJ2-7, the V gene TRBV6-5, with unresolved D. The CDR3 is made up of 11 amino acids. In germline, CDR1 is MNHEY, CDR2 SVGAGI. The V gene lost 2 bases and the J gene lost 4 bases, with 3 bases spanning the gap. The CDR3 reads CASSYEYEQYF. For the CDR3, the DNA is TGTGCCAGCAGTTACGAGTACGAGCAGTACTTC.

V and J are TRBV9 and TRBJ2-5; TRBD1 is a possible D gene (6 bases). Germline CDR1 is SGDLS and CDR2 is YYNGEE. The V end lost 4 bases, the J end lost 1 base, and 14 bases lay between the germline ends. The CDR3 covers 15 residues. DNA of the CDR3: TGTGCCAGCAGCCCGAGCAGGGGTCTCCAAGAGACCCAGTACTTC. It yields the protein CASSPSRGLQETQYF.

The chain joins TRBV7-9 to TRBJ2-4; 8 bases line up with TRBD2. CDR3 length: 16 residues. CDR1 and CDR2 (germline): SEHNR, FQNEAQ (reference sequence). After removal of 1 base from V and 0 bases from J, the junction contained 2 bases not matched to a gene. CDR3 nucleotides: TGTGCCAGCAGCTTAGGACTAGCGAGAGCCAAAAACATTCAGTACTTC. It translates to CASSLGLARAKNIQYF.

The J gene is TRBJ2-2, the V gene TRBV4-3; possibly TRBD1 for D (7 bases). V was cut by 5 bases and J by 4 bases, with 14 bases left in between. This CDR3 comprises 15 residues. Germline-derived CDR1 and CDR2 are LGHNA and YSLEER. This CDR3 is CASSTRQGGTGELFF. For the CDR3, the DNA is TGCGCCAGCAGCACCCGACAGGGAGGCACCGGGGAGCTGTTTTTT.

This clone was recorded once. The chain links TRBV7-8 to TRBJ1-1; D unresolved. In germline, CDR1 is SGHVS, CDR2 FQNEAQ. Trimming shortened V by 0 bases and J by 8 bases, and 22 bases separated the two germline ends. The CDR3 covers 17 residues. The CDR3 protein is CASSLAKLPGIAWEAFF. CDR3 nucleotides: TGTGCCAGCAGCTTAGCCAAACTTCCCGGGATAGCGTGGGAAGCTTTCTTT.

To note about this clone: Within the sample, other DNA sequences also encode this same CDR3. The J gene is TRBJ1-1, the V gene TRBV5-1, with 9 bases identical to TRBD1. This CDR3 is 14 amino acids long. V lost 3 bases, J lost 5 bases, and 5 bases stayed unmatched. The germline CDR1 and CDR2 sequences are SGHRS and YFSETQ. CDR3 in amino acids: CASSSGQGRTEAFF. CDR3 coding DNA: TGCGCCAGCAGCTCGGGACAGGGACGGACTGAAGCTTTCTTT.

The CDR3 region is CASSKLTDGYTF. CDR3 sequence (DNA): TGTGCCAGCAGCAAACTGACAGATGGCTACACCTTC. V usage is TRBV3-1 (or the pseudogene TRBV3-2) and J usage is TRBJ1-2; possible D gene TRBD1, 5 bases. V lost 5 bases, J lost 6 bases, and 10 bases lay in between. The CDR3 covers 12 residues. CDR1 and CDR2 (germline): LGHDT, YNNKEL (reference sequence).

The V and J genes are TRBV27 and TRBJ2-1; D possibly corresponds to TRBD1 (5 bases). The CDR3 totals 15 residues. With 6 bases removed from V and 6 bases from J, the gap between germline ends came to 18 bases. Germline assignment: CDR1 MNHEY and CDR2 SMNVEV (reference sequence). CDR3 sequence reads: CASRRQTASRNEQFF. CDR3 DNA: TGTGCCAGCAGGCGACAGACAGCCTCTCGCAATGAGCAGTTCTTC.

This sequence joins TRBV7-2 and TRBJ2-5; 10 nucleotides line up with TRBD2. CDR1 is SGHTA and CDR2 is FQGNSA in the germline V gene. The CDR3 runs 17 residues. Unmatched junction bases numbered 10, after V lost 4 bases and J lost 2 bases. CDR3 protein: CASSYRRRTSGQETQYF. The DNA of the CDR3 is TGTGCCAGCAGCTACCGACGAAGGACTAGCGGACAAGAGACCCAGTACTTC.

This chain links TRBV28 with TRBJ1-6, with 9 positions matching TRBD1. In germline, CDR1 is MDHEN, CDR2 SYDVKM. This CDR3 has 15 residues. V lost 7 bases to trimming and J lost 7 bases; unmatched junction nucleotides: 8. The DNA of the CDR3 is TGTGCCAGCACTGTGGGACAGGGACTAAATTCACCCCTCCACTTT. Its translation is CASTVGQGLNSPLHF. Together with reference TRBV28 and TRBJ1-6, the CDR3 gives the full variable domain: DVKVTQSSRYLVKRTGEKVFLECVQDMDHENMFWYRQDPGLGLRLIYFSYDVKMKEKGDIPEGYSVSREKKERFSLILESASTNQTSMYLCASTVGQGLNSPLHFGNGTRLTVT.

J is TRBJ1-5 and V is TRBV7-8, with no clear D. Germline CDR1 is SGHVS and CDR2 is FQNEAQ. Deletions cut 2 bases from V and 0 bases from J, with 8 bases between. CDR3 length: 15 residues. This CDR3 is CASSLSGNSNQPQHF. CDR3 bases: TGTGCCAGCAGCTTATCCGGGAATAGCAATCAGCCCCAGCATTTT. The whole variable domain, remainder taken from reference TRBV7-8 and TRBJ1-5, is GAGVSQSPRYKVAKRGQDVALRCDPISGHVSLFWYQQALGQGPEFLTYFQNEAQLDKSGLPSDRFFAERPEGSVSTLKIQRTQQEDSAVYLCASSLSGNSNQPQHFGDGTRLSIL.